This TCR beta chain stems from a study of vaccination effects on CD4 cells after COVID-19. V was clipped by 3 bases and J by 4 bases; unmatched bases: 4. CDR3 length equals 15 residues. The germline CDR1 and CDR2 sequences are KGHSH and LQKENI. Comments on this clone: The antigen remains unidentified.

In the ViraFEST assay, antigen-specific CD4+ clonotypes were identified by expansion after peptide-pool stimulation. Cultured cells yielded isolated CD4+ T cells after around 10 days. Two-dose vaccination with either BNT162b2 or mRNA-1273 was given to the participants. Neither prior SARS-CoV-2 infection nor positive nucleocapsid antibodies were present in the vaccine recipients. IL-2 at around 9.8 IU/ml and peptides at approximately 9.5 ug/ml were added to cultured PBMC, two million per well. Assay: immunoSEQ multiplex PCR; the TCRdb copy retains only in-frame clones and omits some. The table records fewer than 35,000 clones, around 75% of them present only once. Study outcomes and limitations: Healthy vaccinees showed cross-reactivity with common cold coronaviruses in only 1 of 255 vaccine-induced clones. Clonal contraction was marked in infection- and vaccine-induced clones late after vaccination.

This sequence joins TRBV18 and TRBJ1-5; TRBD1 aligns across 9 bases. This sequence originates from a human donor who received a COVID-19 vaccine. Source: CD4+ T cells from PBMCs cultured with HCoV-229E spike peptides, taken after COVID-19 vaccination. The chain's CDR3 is CASSPPGTGNQPQHF. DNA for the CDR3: TGTGCCAGCTCACCCCCTGGGACAGGGAATCAGCCCCAGCATTTT.